These 27 T cell receptor beta chains originate from one sample sequenced in a study of cytomegalovirus exposure and HLA in healthy donors. Primers: 60 Vbeta forward and 13 Jbeta reverse. Sequenced by immunoSEQ multiplex PCR; TCRdb stores in-frame clones only, minus some. Of about 160,000 clones in the sample, 70% to 80% were seen once. The sequenced sample was PBMCs. Receptors originate from a man over 45 in good health and CMV-seropositive.

This chain links TRBV7-2 with TRBJ2-5; 11 positions match TRBD2. The J call may be faulty, since TRBJ2-7 better matches the DNA end. Germline V CDR1 and CDR2: SGHTA, FQGNSA. CDR3 length: 15 residues. In nucleotides, the CDR3 is TGTGCCAGCAGCTTACTAGCGGGGGGCCCGTACGAGCAGTACTTC. This codes for CASSLLAGGPYEQYF.

This clone appeared a few times. The chain couples TRBV19 to TRBJ1-6; TRBD1 agrees at 7 bases. Germline trimming cut 8 bases from V and 3 bases from J; bases unmatched to any gene: 10. Germline assignment: CDR1 LNHDA and CDR2 SQIVND (reference sequence). The CDR3 has 16 residues. This CDR3 reads CASRDSEFLYNSPLHF. CDR3 DNA sequence: TGTGCCAGTCGGGACAGCGAATTTCTCTATAATTCACCCCTCCACTTT.

The gene calls are TRBV4-1 and TRBJ1-6; D not resolved. The V end lost 4 bases, the J end lost 4 bases, and 20 bases lay between the germline ends. The V gene's germline CDR1 is MGHRA and CDR2 YSYEKL. The CDR3 has 18 residues. The CDR3 bases are TGCGCCAGCAGCCGGGAGGGCCAAACCTCGTCGTATAATTCACCCCTCCACTTT. It specifies CASSREGQTSSYNSPLHF.

The rearrangement links TRBV6-1 to TRBJ2-1; D not certain. This CDR3 has 12 amino acids. Between the trimmed V and J ends, which lost 2 bases and 8 bases, there was a span of 7 bases. Germline values: CDR1 MNHNS, CDR2 SASEGT. CDR3 in amino acids: CASSERQDEQFF. CDR3 bases: TGTGCCAGCAGTGAAAGGCAGGATGAGCAGTTCTTC.

The chain joins TRBV19 to TRBJ1-5; D possibly corresponds to TRBD1 (5 bases). The CDR3 consists of 14 residues. Trimming cost V 2 bases and J 6 bases, with 11 bases left between them. CDR1 is LNHDA and CDR2 is SQIVND in the germline V gene (reference sequence). The CDR3 loop reads CASSIIQGGQPQHF. In DNA form, the CDR3 reads TGTGCCAGTAGTATAATCCAGGGAGGTCAGCCCCAGCATTTT.

The V and J genes are TRBV6-6 and TRBJ1-6; possible D gene TRBD1, 5 bases. The CDR3 has 14 amino acids. Trimming shortened V by 0 bases and J by 12 bases, and 12 bases separated the two germline ends. The germline CDR1 and CDR2 sequences are MNHNY and SVGAGI (reference sequence). The CDR3 region has the DNA TGTGCCAGCAGTTACTCTGGCGGGGGACGACCCCTCCACTTT. Protein sequence: CASSYSGGGRPLHF.

The rearrangement joins TRBV5-1 to TRBJ1-2, with 7 bases fitting TRBD1. Germline loops: CDR1 SGHRS, CDR2 YFSETQ. The CDR3 covers 13 residues. Trimming at V came to 4 bases and at J to 2 bases, leaving 2 bases not matched to a gene. The CDR3 nucleotides read TGCGCCAGCAGCGAGGGACAGAACTATGGCTACACCTTC. Its translation is CASSEGQNYGYTF.

This clone was seen just once. This chain uses TRBV28 with TRBJ2-7, with 9 bases aligning to TRBD1. The CDR3 length is 13 residues. The ends lost 6 bases at V and 5 bases at J; junction bases unmatched: 5. CDR1 is MDHEN, CDR2 SYDVKM, per germline. The CDR3 DNA is TGTGCCAGCAGCCTAACAGGGGGCCACGAGCAGTACTTC. This codes for CASSLTGGHEQYF.

This clone showed up just a few times. The V call is TRBV4-2, the J call TRBJ1-3; TRBD1 aligns across 7 bases. The CDR3 runs to 17 residues. CDR1 and CDR2 (germline): LGHNA, YNFKEQ. Trimming took 0 bases from V and 2 from J; bases not matched to a gene: 7. DNA for the CDR3: TGTGCCAGCAGCCAAGATCTCGACAGGGCGGCTGGAAACACCATATATTTT. It encodes CASSQDLDRAAGNTIYF.

This chain links TRBV28 with TRBJ2-7, with 10 bases aligning to TRBD2. Trimming took 5 bases from V and 1 from J; bases not matched to a gene: 5. The length of the CDR3 is 15 residues. Looked up from germline, CDR1 is MDHEN and CDR2 is SYDVKM. The CDR3 is CASSTPSGGSYEQYF. The DNA for the CDR3 is TGTGCCAGCAGTACCCCTAGCGGGGGTTCCTACGAGCAGTACTTC.

This clone was observed a few times. The rearrangement links TRBV19 to TRBJ2-6; possible D gene TRBD1, 6 bases. The CDR3 is 18 amino acids. The germline V gene has CDR1 LNHDA and CDR2 SQIVND (reference sequence). The V gene lost 1 base and the J gene lost 0 bases, with 13 bases spanning the gap. The CDR3 bases are TGTGCCAGTAGTATAGTCCAGGGGCTACTCTCTGGGGCCAACGTCCTGACTTTC. Its translation: CASSIVQGLLSGANVLTF. The full variable domain, completed using reference TRBV19 and TRBJ2-6, is DGGITQSPKYLFRKEGQNVTLSCEQNLNHDAMYWYRQDPGQGLRLIYYSQIVNDFQKGDIAEGYSVSREKKESFPLTVTSAQKNPTAFYLCASSIVQGLLSGANVLTFGAGSRLTVL.

The chain recombines TRBV6-5 with TRBJ2-7; 7 nucleotides match TRBD1. Germline V gene lookup returns CDR1 MNHEY and CDR2 SVGAGI. The CDR3 is 14 amino acids. Losses at the gene ends were 7 bases for V and 7 bases for J; bases not matched to a gene: 13. CDR3 nucleotide sequence: TGTGCCAGCACCTCCGGGACAGCGACGAGAGAGCAGTACTTC. It encodes CASTSGTATREQYF.

J is TRBJ2-7 and V is TRBV14, with 8 positions matching TRBD1. CDR1 is SGHDN, CDR2 FVKESK, per germline. CDR3 length equals 14 residues. V dropped 4 bases and J dropped 0; count of bases not matched to a gene: 2. Here the CDR3 DNA reads TGTGCCAGCAGCCCCGGGACAGGCTCCTACGAGCAGTACTTC. The encoded protein is CASSPGTGSYEQYF. Full variable domain (missing parts from reference TRBV14 and TRBJ2-7): EAGVTQFPSHSVIEKGQTVTLRCDPISGHDNLYWYRRVMGKEIKFLLHFVKESKQDESGMPNNRFLAERTGGTYSTLKVQPAELEDSGVYFCASSPGTGSYEQYFGPGTRLTVT.

The chain combines TRBV5-1 with TRBJ1-1; 10 bases fit TRBD1. From germline, CDR1 is SGHRS and CDR2 YFSETQ. The CDR3 is made up of 12 amino acids. V lost 7 bases to trimming and J lost 3 bases; unmatched junction nucleotides: 0. CDR3 region: CASGTGDTEAFF. Written as DNA, the CDR3 is TGCGCCAGCGGGACAGGGGACACTGAAGCTTTCTTT.

This clone was detected only once. The rearrangement links TRBV7-2 to TRBJ2-3, with 12 bases matching TRBD1. V lost 2 bases, J lost 3 bases, and 9 bases stayed unmatched. Germline V gene data show CDR1 as SGHTA and CDR2 as FQGNSA. The CDR3 covers 18 residues. CDR3 loop: CASSLWIGTGGSTDTQYF. In DNA form, the CDR3 reads TGTGCCAGCAGCTTATGGATAGGGACAGGGGGCTCTACAGATACGCAGTATTTT.

This clone was observed a few times. In nucleotides, the CDR3 is TGTGCCAGCAGCTTAATCCAGGGTGCCCACAATGAGCAGTTCTTC. Translation gives CASSLIQGAHNEQFF. This chain joins TRBV11-2 and TRBJ2-1, with D possibly matching TRBD1 (5 bases). The length of the CDR3 is 15 residues. Germline CDR1 SGHAT, CDR2 FQNNGV. Trimming removed 2 bases at V and 5 bases at J, with 13 bases between.

CDR3 region: CASSITHLLGPSYNEQFF. The CDR3, as DNA: TGTGCCAGTAGTATAACCCACTTACTAGGCCCCTCCTACAATGAGCAGTTCTTC. The chain uses TRBV19 and TRBJ2-1, with a tentative D call TRBD2 (5 bases). Between the trimmed V and J ends, which lost 2 bases and 0 bases, there was a span of 17 bases. Germline lookup yields CDR1 LNHDA and CDR2 SQIVND (reference sequence). This CDR3 has 18 amino acids.

The chain is built from TRBV27 and TRBJ1-2; tentative D call: TRBD1 (5 bases). CDR3 length: 15 amino acids. Per the germline V gene, CDR1 is MNHEY and CDR2 is SMNVEV (reference sequence). V was trimmed by 0 bases and J by 3 bases, leaving 11 bases between them. The chain's CDR3 is CASSLSGRAYYGYTF. CDR3 in DNA: TGTGCCAGCAGTTTATCCGGCAGGGCGTACTATGGCTACACCTTC.

The chain has TRBV5-4 and TRBJ1-2; maybe TRBD1 (6 bases). This CDR3 contains 15 residues. With 2 bases removed from V and 2 bases from J, the gap between germline ends came to 13 bases. Germline CDR1 and CDR2: SGHNT and YYREEE (reference sequence). The CDR3 loop reads CASSFTGGQNYGYTF. CDR3 bases: TGTGCCAGCAGCTTCACAGGCGGACAGAACTATGGCTACACCTTC.

V usage is TRBV10-1 and J usage is TRBJ2-1, with 15 nucleotides matching TRBD2. With V trimmed by 5 bases and J by 7 bases, 3 bases remained unmatched. The CDR3 loop spans 15 amino acids. From germline, CDR1 is WNHNN and CDR2 SYGVQD (reference sequence). The CDR3 sequence is CASSRTSGGANEQFF. DNA of the CDR3: TGCGCCAGCAGTCGGACTAGCGGGGGGGCGAATGAGCAGTTCTTC.

The rearrangement uses TRBV7-3 and TRBJ1-1; no reliable D call. Deletions cut 0 bases from V and 0 bases from J, with 8 bases between. The germline V gene has CDR1 SGHTA and CDR2 FQGTGA. This CDR3 comprises 15 residues. CDR3 in DNA: TGTGCCAGCAGCTTAACAAGGCGGATGAACACTGAAGCTTTCTTT. Encoded protein: CASSLTRRMNTEAFF.

This chain connects TRBV30 to TRBJ1-2; tentatively, D is TRBD1 (6 bases). CDR3 length equals 16 residues. V was cut by 4 bases and J by 4 bases, with 22 bases left in between. Looked up from germline, CDR1 is GTSNPN and CDR2 is SVGIG (reference sequence). The CDR3 spells CAWTNPLGPRGYGYTF. CDR3 DNA sequence: TGTGCCTGGACCAACCCTCTTGGGCCCAGGGGCTATGGCTACACCTTC.

There are a few counts of this clone. Written as DNA, the CDR3 is TGTGCCACCAGCAGACCCCCGGGAGAAGGTTACGAGCAGTACTTC. Its translation is CATSRPPGEGYEQYF. V is TRBV15 and J is TRBJ2-7, with TRBD2 as a possible D gene (6 bases). Germline lookup yields CDR1 LNHNV and CDR2 YYDKDF (reference sequence). The CDR3 covers 15 residues. V lost 2 bases to trimming and J lost 4 bases, with 15 bases between them.

Comment on this clone: One end of the junction is discordant with germline, which a read error may explain. The rearrangement joins TRBV7-7 to TRBJ2-7; TRBD1 is a possible D gene (5 bases). Germline assignment: CDR1 SSHAT and CDR2 FNYEAQ (reference sequence). This CDR3 has 13 residues. CDR3 DNA sequence: TGTGCTAGCAGCTTATCGACAGTCCACGAGCAGTACTTC. It codes for CASSLSTVHEQYF.

The J gene is TRBJ2-7, the V gene TRBV12-5; 8 bases are a match to TRBD2. The J segment lost 2 bases and the V segment lost 3 bases, leaving 12 bases of the junction unmatched. Germline-derived CDR1 and CDR2 are LGHNT and FRNRAP. CDR3 length: 17 residues. The CDR3 loop reads CASGFTIGRGATYEQYF. CDR3 DNA sequence: TGTGCTAGTGGTTTCACGATTGGGCGGGGGGCGACCTACGAGCAGTACTTC.

The chain joins TRBV7-6 to TRBJ2-3; 10 bases align to TRBD1. With V trimmed by 6 bases and J by 1 base, 7 bases remained unmatched. The CDR3 consists of 16 residues. Per germline, CDR1 SGHVS and CDR2 FNYEAQ. Here the CDR3 reads CASRLGDRGRTDTQYF. The CDR3 DNA reads as TGTGCCAGCAGACTAGGGGACAGGGGACGCACAGATACGCAGTATTTT.

The V gene is TRBV27, the J gene TRBJ1-6; TRBD1 agrees at 9 bases. V trimming: 2 bases; J trimming: 1 base; junction bases outside the gene matches: 9. CDR1 MNHEY and CDR2 SMNVEV come from the germline V gene (reference sequence). The CDR3 runs 19 residues. The CDR3 bases are TGTGCCAGCAGTTTAGTGGGACAGGGATTCGGATCCTATAATTCACCCCTCCACTTT. This encodes CASSLVGQGFGSYNSPLHF.